The 24 T cell receptor beta chains given below trace back to one sample, sequenced in a study of shared clonotypes between healthy human individuals. Profiled with immunoSEQ multiplex PCR; TCRdb holds only in-frame clones, not every one. The data show approximately 940,000 clones, over 75% seen once. Material for sequencing was memory CD4+ T cells sorted from blood. The subset was: CD45RA-negative fraction. These receptors originate from a man aged 18 to 29 in good health.

This clone was found once. The chain employs TRBV19 and TRBJ2-7; 13 bases line up with TRBD2. CDR1 is LNHDA and CDR2 is SQIVND in the germline V gene (reference sequence). J was trimmed by 0 bases and V by 5 bases; bases with no gene match: 4. The CDR3 covers 16 residues. The CDR3 protein is CASSSTSGGSSYEQYF. CDR3 nucleotide sequence: TGTGCCAGTAGTTCGACTAGCGGGGGGTCCTCCTACGAGCAGTACTTC.

The chain combines TRBV5-1 with TRBJ1-2, with D possibly being TRBD1 (6 bases). The CDR3 spans 16 residues. V lost 0 bases to trimming and J lost 8 bases, with 20 bases between them. Per germline, CDR1 SGHRS and CDR2 YFSETQ. The CDR3 nucleotides read TGCGCCAGCAGCTTGGGGACCAGTACAGGGCACGGAGGCTACACCTTC. This translates into CASSLGTSTGHGGYTF.

The chain carries TRBV6-5 and TRBJ1-4; D might be TRBD1 (6 bases). The V gene lost 0 bases and the J gene lost 6 bases, with 8 bases spanning the gap. From germline, CDR1 is MNHEY and CDR2 SVGAGI. This CDR3 has 14 amino acids. This CDR3 reads CASSYSGHHEKLFF. Written as DNA, the CDR3 is TGTGCCAGCAGTTACTCGGGACATCATGAAAAACTGTTTTTT.

This clone was recorded a few times. CDR3 amino acids: CASSVGTSGGFGELFF. CDR3 nucleotides: TGTGCCAGCAGCGTAGGGACTAGCGGGGGTTTCGGGGAGCTGTTTTTT. The chain combines TRBV9 with TRBJ2-2; 13 bases match TRBD2. The V gene's germline CDR1 is SGDLS and CDR2 YYNGEE. This CDR3 comprises 16 residues. V lost 0 bases and J lost 7; bases outside the gene matches: 3.

Worth noting for this clone: This may arise from a read error, as a much more abundant clone is one base away. Other DNA sequences from this sample encode an identical CDR3 as well. The V call is TRBV5-4, the J call TRBJ2-7, with D possibly being TRBD1 (6 bases). Germline lookup yields CDR1 SGHNT and CDR2 YYREEE (reference sequence). This CDR3 has 14 amino acids. The CDR3: CASSRDKHSYEQYF. CDR3 sequence (DNA): TGTGCCAGCAGCAGGGACAAACACTCCTACGAGCAGTATTTC.

The rearrangement links TRBV27 to TRBJ1-1; D might be TRBD1 (6 bases). V was shortened by 1 base and J by 3 bases, with 12 bases between the two germline ends. The germline V gene has CDR1 MNHEY and CDR2 SMNVEV (reference sequence). This CDR3 is 15 amino acids long. Here the CDR3 DNA reads TGTGCCAGCAGTTTATTCGCAGGGACACACACTGAAGCTTTCTTT. This codes for CASSLFAGTHTEAFF.

The genes are TRBV5-1 and TRBJ2-3, with 10 bases lining up with TRBD1. The CDR3 covers 15 residues. The germline CDR1 and CDR2 sequences are SGHRS and YFSETQ. J gave up 1 base and V 3 bases, and 2 bases lay outside the gene matches. The DNA for the CDR3 is TGCGCCAGCAGCTGGGGGACAGGGGGCACAGATACGCAGTATTTT. Encoded protein: CASSWGTGGTDTQYF.

The chain couples TRBV5-1 to TRBJ2-7, with 11 bases that match TRBD1. The CDR3 loop spans 19 amino acids. The germline gives CDR1 SGHRS, CDR2 YFSETQ. V lost 3 bases to trimming and J lost 0 bases; unmatched junction nucleotides: 14. This CDR3 is CASSSIKGQGAMFSYEQYF. The CDR3, as DNA: TGCGCCAGCAGCTCCATTAAAGGACAGGGGGCCATGTTCTCCTACGAGCAGTACTTC.

This clone has just a few counts. DNA for the CDR3: TGTGCCAGCTCCAGCGGGAGTCGCCAAGAGACCCAGTACTTC. Amino acids: CASSSGSRQETQYF. The rearrangement joins TRBV2 to TRBJ2-5; 8 bases map to TRBD2. Germline loops: CDR1 SNHLY, CDR2 FYNNEI. J was trimmed by 1 base and V by 8 bases; bases with no gene match: 6. The CDR3 runs 14 residues.

V is TRBV6-6 and J is TRBJ2-1, with D possibly matching TRBD2 (5 bases). The ends were cut back, 6 bases at V and 3 bases at J, with 18 bases in the middle. Germline loops: CDR1 MNHNY, CDR2 SVGAGI (reference sequence). The CDR3 is 16 amino acids. The CDR3 nucleotides are TGTGCCAGCAGCCCGACTAACCCCGCTTACTACAATGAGCAGTTCTTC. It encodes CASSPTNPAYYNEQFF.

This clone was picked up a small number of times. The chain recombines TRBV30 with TRBJ1-1, with a possible D match to TRBD1 (5 bases). Germline-derived CDR1 and CDR2 are GTSNPN and SVGIG (reference sequence). The CDR3 sequence is 14 residues long. The V and J ends lost 2 bases and 0 bases respectively, with 10 bases between them. The CDR3 bases are TGTGCCTGGAGTACTGGACAACTGAACACTGAAGCTTTCTTT. This gives the protein CAWSTGQLNTEAFF.

The chain combines TRBV9 with TRBJ2-3, with 8 positions matching TRBD2. Germline V gives CDR1 SGDLS, CDR2 YYNGEE. The V segment lost 4 bases and the J segment 2 bases; nucleotides outside the gene matches: 9. The CDR3 extends over 16 amino acids. CDR3 region: CASSPWTSYATDTQYF. In DNA, the CDR3 is TGTGCCAGCAGCCCGTGGACTAGCTATGCCACAGATACGCAGTATTTT.

This sequence joins TRBV4-2 and TRBJ2-1, with D perhaps assigned TRBD1 or TRBD2 (5 bases each). Trimming left V 2 bases short and J 1 base short, with 12 bases between. The CDR3 extends over 16 amino acids. Germline CDR1 and CDR2: LGHNA and YNFKEQ. In nucleotides, the CDR3 is TGTGCCAGCAGCCAAATCGGGTGGGGGTCCTACAATGAGCAGTTCTTC. Translation: CASSQIGWGSYNEQFF.

CDR3 residues: CASSIVRNSYEQYF. The CDR3 DNA is TGTGCCAGTAGTATAGTCCGCAACTCCTACGAGCAGTACTTC. This chain joins TRBV19 and TRBJ2-7; D call uncertain. The CDR3 covers 14 residues. With 1 base removed from V and 0 bases from J, the gap between germline ends came to 7 bases. The germline gives CDR1 LNHDA, CDR2 SQIVND (reference sequence).

The chain carries TRBV2 and TRBJ2-5, with TRBD1 as a possible D gene (5 bases). V lost 6 bases and J lost 4, with 15 bases in between. The CDR3 spans 14 residues. Germline-derived CDR1 and CDR2 are SNHLY and FYNNEI. This CDR3 is CASSWGKAPETQYF. CDR3 bases: TGTGCCAGCAGCTGGGGCAAGGCCCCAGAGACCCAGTACTTC. Supplemented by reference TRBV2 and TRBJ2-5, the full variable domain reads EPEVTQTPSHQVTQMGQEVILRCVPISNHLYFYWYRQILGQKVEFLVSFYNNEISEKSEIFDDQFSVERPDGSNFTLKIRSTKLEDSAMYFCASSWGKAPETQYFGPGTRLLVL.

This clone appeared a few times. The genes are TRBV27 and TRBJ2-7, with 7 bases fitting TRBD1. V dropped 6 bases and J dropped 0; count of bases not matched to a gene: 11. The CDR3 consists of 16 residues. Germline CDR1 and CDR2: MNHEY and SMNVEV (reference sequence). The CDR3, as DNA: TGTGCCAGCAGAGGGAGTGACAGGGTGAGCTCCTACGAGCAGTACTTC. Translating gives CASRGSDRVSSYEQYF.

The chain carries TRBV7-2 and TRBJ2-3; 11 bases fit TRBD2. V dropped 3 bases and J dropped 4; count of bases not matched to a gene: 6. Germline CDR1 reads SGHTA; CDR2 reads FQGNSA. The CDR3 is made up of 16 amino acids. DNA for the CDR3: TGTGCCAGCAGCTTTAGCGGGAGGGCCGGGGCAGATACGCAGTATTTT. Its translation is CASSFSGRAGADTQYF.

V is TRBV30 and J is TRBJ2-1; D not resolved. The CDR3 runs to 12 residues. Germline CDR1 and CDR2: GTSNPN and SVGIG (reference sequence). Trimming cost V 2 bases and J 4 bases, with 6 bases left between them. The chain's CDR3 is CAWSRVYNEQFF. In DNA, the CDR3 is TGTGCCTGGAGTAGGGTTTACAATGAGCAGTTCTTC.

The genes are TRBV19 and TRBJ1-6; TRBD1 agrees at 11 bases. V lost 6 bases and J lost 10; bases outside the gene matches: 5. The CDR3 has 14 residues. CDR1 is LNHDA, CDR2 SQIVND, per germline (reference sequence). The CDR3 is CASRGQGGQSPLHF. The CDR3 DNA reads TGTGCCAGTAGGGGACAGGGGGGTCAGTCACCCCTCCACTTT.

The sample holds many counts of this clone. The germline gene is not matched at one end of the junction; a read error may be the cause. The V and J genes are TRBV30 and TRBJ1-2, with D possibly TRBD1 on 5 matching bases. The V gene's germline CDR1 is GTSNPN and CDR2 SVGIG (reference sequence). The CDR3 length is 12 residues. CDR3 sequence reads: CAWSDRSSVAAF. Here the CDR3 DNA reads TGTGCCTGGAGTGACAGGTCAAGCGTAGCGGCCTTC.

A remark on this clone: This sample also contains other DNA sequences that code for the same CDR3. The gene calls are TRBV10-3 and TRBJ2-7, with a weak D call TRBD1 (7 bases). The CDR3 has 11 amino acids. Looked up from germline, CDR1 is ENHRY and CDR2 is SYGVKD. V was trimmed by 5 bases and J by 6 bases, leaving 8 bases between them. The CDR3, as DNA: TGTGCCATCAGTCAGGGGGGCGAGCAGTACTTC. It is translated as CAISQGGEQYF.

The chain links TRBV5-6 to TRBJ1-4; TRBD1 might be the D (5 bases). The CDR3 sequence is 14 residues long. Germline CDR1 reads SGHDT; CDR2 reads YYEEEE. Trimming removed 5 bases at V and 6 bases at J, with 14 bases between. CDR3 residues: CASRWAGADEKLFF. The CDR3 DNA reads TGTGCCAGCAGGTGGGCTGGGGCAGATGAAAAACTGTTTTTT.

This clone showed up just a few times. The chain couples TRBV6-6 to TRBJ2-3; D remains unclear. Germline V gene lookup returns CDR1 MNHNY and CDR2 SVGAGI (reference sequence). The CDR3 runs 10 residues. The V gene lost 6 bases and the J gene lost 7 bases, with 5 bases spanning the gap. In nucleotides, the CDR3 is TGTGCCAGCAGGAGAAATACGCAGTATTTT. This gives the protein CASRRNTQYF.

The chain employs TRBV5-1 and TRBJ2-7; 10 bases are a match to TRBD2. The J segment lost 11 bases and the V segment lost 4 bases, leaving 15 bases of the junction unmatched. The CDR3 contains 15 residues. Germline lookup yields CDR1 SGHRS and CDR2 YFSETQ. The CDR3 DNA is TGCGCCAGCAGCGGGGGACTAGCGAGTATAGGGGAGAAGTACTTC. It encodes CASSGGLASIGEKYF.